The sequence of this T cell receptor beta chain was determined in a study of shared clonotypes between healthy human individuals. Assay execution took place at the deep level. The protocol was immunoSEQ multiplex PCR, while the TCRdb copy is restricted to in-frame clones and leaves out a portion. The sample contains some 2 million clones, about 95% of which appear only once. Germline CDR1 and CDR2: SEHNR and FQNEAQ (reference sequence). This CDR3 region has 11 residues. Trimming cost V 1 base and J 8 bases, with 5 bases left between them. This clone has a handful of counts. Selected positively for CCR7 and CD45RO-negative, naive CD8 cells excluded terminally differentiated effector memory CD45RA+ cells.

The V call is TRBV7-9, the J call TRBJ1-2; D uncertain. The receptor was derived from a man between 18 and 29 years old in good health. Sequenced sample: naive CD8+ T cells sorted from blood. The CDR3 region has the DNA TGTGCCAGCAGCTTAGGCAGGGGCTACACCTTC. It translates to CASSLGRGYTF.